Below, 30 T cell receptor beta chains from the same sample are listed, as sequenced in a study of shared clonotypes between healthy human individuals. The assay was immunoSEQ multiplex PCR, and TCRdb's table has in-frame clones only and misses some. The sample includes some 2.4 million clones, roughly 93% of them seen just once. Source material: naive CD4+ T cells from PBMCs. The subset here: CD45RA+ positively selected. Receptors originate from a man between 18 and 35 years old in good health. Some clones in this sample may be carry-over from other donors' samples.

This chain joins TRBV10-3 and TRBJ1-4, with D unclear. Per germline, CDR1 ENHRY and CDR2 SYGVKD. The CDR3 spans 15 residues. V dropped 5 bases and J dropped 0 bases, with 10 bases sitting between them. The CDR3 sequence: CAISSVLATNEKLFF. DNA of the CDR3: TGTGCCATCAGTTCAGTCCTTGCAACTAATGAAAAACTGTTTTTT.

This rearrangement joins TRBV28 to TRBJ2-3, with 9 positions matching TRBD2. Germline V gives CDR1 MDHEN, CDR2 SYDVKM. This CDR3 contains 15 residues. The J segment lost 6 bases and the V segment lost 5 bases, leaving 9 bases of the junction unmatched. CDR3 nucleotide sequence: TGTGCCAGCAGTCAACCGCTAGCGGGACTGGATACGCAGTATTTT. Amino acid sequence: CASSQPLAGLDTQYF.

This chain joins TRBV6-5 and TRBJ1-1; TRBD1 agrees at 9 bases. Per germline, CDR1 MNHEY and CDR2 SVGAGI. The CDR3 has 15 amino acids. Losses at the gene ends were 6 bases for V and 1 base for J; bases not matched to a gene: 6. This CDR3 is CASSTGGRPNTEAFF. CDR3 coding DNA: TGTGCCAGCAGCACAGGGGGCAGACCGAACACTGAAGCTTTCTTT.

The CDR3 nucleotides read TGTGCCAGCAGACAACAAGCCAGGGGAGGAGGGCCCCAGCATTTT. Its protein is CASRQQARGGGPQHF. The chain employs TRBV7-3 and TRBJ1-5; TRBD1 might be the D (6 bases). Trimming shortened V by 6 bases and J by 9 bases, and 21 bases separated the two germline ends. The CDR3 extends over 15 amino acids. Germline V gene data show CDR1 as SGHTA and CDR2 as FQGTGA.

The chain has TRBV2 and TRBJ2-7; possibly TRBD2 for D (6 bases). CDR1 and CDR2 (germline): SNHLY, FYNNEI. The CDR3 contains 13 residues. Trimming took off 6 bases at V and 3 bases at J, with 12 bases between the two ends. The CDR3 DNA reads TGTGCCAGCAGCCGGGGACTTCTCTACGAGCAGTACTTC. It translates to CASSRGLLYEQYF. The full variable domain, with the rest looked up from reference TRBV2 and TRBJ2-7, is EPEVTQTPSHQVTQMGQEVILRCVPISNHLYFYWYRQILGQKVEFLVSFYNNEISEKSEIFDDQFSVERPDGSNFTLKIRSTKLEDSAMYFCASSRGLLYEQYFGPGTRLTVT.

The chain carries TRBV29-1 and TRBJ1-1, with D uncertain. V was clipped by 7 bases and J by 0 bases, with 27 bases between them. This CDR3 spans 18 amino acids. Germline CDR1 is SQVTM and CDR2 is ANQGSEA. CDR3 loop: CSANDDDYGDFMNTEAFF. The CDR3 DNA is TGCAGCGCTAACGACGACGATTACGGGGATTTCATGAACACTGAAGCTTTCTTT.

V gene TRBV6-8 combines with J gene TRBJ1-4; 7 bases line up with TRBD1. J was trimmed by 1 base and V by 5 bases; bases with no gene match: 1. The germline V gene encodes CDR1 MNHGY and CDR2 SAAAGT. The CDR3 has 14 amino acids. This chain's CDR3 is CASSRQGTNEKLFF. CDR3 bases: TGTGCCAGCAGTCGACAGGGAACTAATGAAAAACTGTTTTTT.

This clone has just one count. The V and J genes are TRBV25-1 and TRBJ2-2; no reliable D call. V was trimmed by 6 bases and J by 4 bases, leaving 12 bases between them. Germline V lookup: CDR1 MGHDK, CDR2 SYGVNS. The CDR3 extends over 14 amino acids. CDR3 nucleotides: TGTGCCAGCAGCGACCCAACGGGCACCGGGGAGCTGTTTTTT. The encoded protein is CASSDPTGTGELFF. Drawing the rest from reference TRBV25-1 and TRBJ2-2, the complete variable domain is EADIYQTPRYLVIGTGKKITLECSQTMGHDKMYWYQQDPGMELHLIHYSYGVNSTEKGDLSSESTVSRIRTEHFPLTLESARPSHTSQYLCASSDPTGTGELFFGEGSRLTVL.

The rearrangement joins TRBV7-9 to TRBJ1-5; D uncertain. Trimming stripped 2 bases from V and 6 bases from J, with 8 bases between. Per germline, CDR1 SEHNR and CDR2 FQNEAQ (reference sequence). The CDR3 runs 13 residues. The CDR3 DNA reads as TGTGCCAGCAGCTTAACGGCCACTCAGCCCCAGCATTTT. Translated: CASSLTATQPQHF.

This clone was recorded only once. Other DNA sequences in the sample encode the same CDR3. V usage is TRBV28 and J usage is TRBJ1-2; D might be TRBD1 (5 bases). The length of the CDR3 is 13 residues. V was pared by 5 bases and J by 4 bases, with 11 bases between. Germline values: CDR1 MDHEN, CDR2 SYDVKM. CDR3 protein: CASSPRQSYGYTF. The CDR3 DNA reads as TGTGCCAGCAGTCCACGACAGAGCTATGGCTACACCTTC.

The chain carries TRBV5-1 and TRBJ1-1, with D unclear. CDR1 is SGHRS, CDR2 YFSETQ, per germline. CDR3 size: 14 residues. V was clipped by 5 bases and J by 2 bases, with 13 bases between them. CDR3 in DNA: TGCGCCAGCAGGACCGGGAACTCAAACACTGAAGCTTTCTTT. It yields the protein CASRTGNSNTEAFF. The full variable domain, its missing parts supplied by reference TRBV5-1 and TRBJ1-1, is KAGVTQTPRYLIKTRGQQVTLSCSPISGHRSVSWYQQTPGQGLQFLFEYFSETQRNKGNFPGRFSGRQFSNSRSEMNVSTLELGDSALYLCASRTGNSNTEAFFGQGTRLTVV.

V and J are TRBV5-4 and TRBJ1-2; D is unclear. The germline CDR1 and CDR2 sequences are SGHNT and YYREEE (reference sequence). The CDR3 sequence is 15 residues long. V was clipped by 0 bases and J by 4 bases, with 13 bases between them. In DNA form, the CDR3 reads TGTGCCAGCAGCTTGGAAGGGTTTCGGACCTATGGCTACACCTTC. It encodes CASSLEGFRTYGYTF.

This chain connects TRBV10-3 to TRBJ2-1; TRBD2 is a possible D gene (6 bases). Germline V lookup: CDR1 ENHRY, CDR2 SYGVKD. CDR3 size: 12 residues. V lost 10 bases and J lost 9, with 16 bases in between. The CDR3 is CATTRAEGEQFF. CDR3 coding DNA: TGTGCCACGACCCGCGCGGAGGGTGAGCAGTTCTTC.

The chain links TRBV6-1 to TRBJ2-7; D unclear. The CDR3 length is 14 residues. Germline CDR1 and CDR2: MNHNS and SASEGT. Deletions cut 0 bases from V and 7 bases from J, with 13 bases between. CDR3 sequence (DNA): TGTGCCAGCAGTGAAGCGGGGTTGGTGGGGGAGCAGTACTTC. Protein: CASSEAGLVGEQYF.

This chain connects TRBV4-2 to TRBJ2-1; 10 bases agree with TRBD2. The CDR3 length is 15 residues. V was clipped by 4 bases and J by 3 bases; unmatched bases: 3. Germline-derived CDR1 and CDR2 are LGHNA and YNFKEQ. This CDR3 reads CASSPRTSGYNEQFF. DNA for the CDR3: TGTGCCAGCAGCCCTCGGACTAGCGGCTACAATGAGCAGTTCTTC.

A note on this clone: The identical CDR3 is also encoded by other nucleotide sequences in the sample. The V call is TRBV29-1, the J call TRBJ2-5, with D tentatively TRBD1 (6 bases). The CDR3 has 12 amino acids. Germline assignment: CDR1 SQVTM and CDR2 ANQGSEA. V was pared by 5 bases and J by 2 bases, with 9 bases between. The CDR3 reads CSVSQGQETQYF. The DNA of the CDR3 is TGCAGCGTTAGTCAGGGGCAAGAGACCCAGTACTTC.

Notes on this clone: This sample includes further DNA sequences coding for the same CDR3. J is TRBJ1-4 and V is TRBV28, with D unclear. The V and J ends lost 3 bases and 0 bases respectively, with 8 bases between them. Germline loops: CDR1 MDHEN, CDR2 SYDVKM. The length of the CDR3 is 15 residues. In nucleotides, the CDR3 is TGTGCCAGCAGTTTCGGTGTAGCAACTAATGAAAAACTGTTTTTT. Protein: CASSFGVATNEKLFF.

Comment on this clone: Other DNA sequences within the sample encode an identical CDR3. V is TRBV5-1 and J is TRBJ2-1; TRBD2 aligns across 8 bases. Germline CDR1 and CDR2: SGHRS and YFSETQ. This CDR3 is built from 15 residues. The trim removed 5 bases at V and 0 bases at J, leaving 4 bases unmatched. CDR3 sequence (DNA): TGCGCCAGCAGTCCTACTAGCGGCTCCTACAATGAGCAGTTCTTC. Translating gives CASSPTSGSYNEQFF.

The V and J genes are TRBV11-2 and TRBJ2-7, with D possibly TRBD1 on 6 matching bases. This CDR3 spans 15 amino acids. Germline V lookup: CDR1 SGHAT, CDR2 FQNNGV. Trimming cost V 0 bases and J 2 bases, with 11 bases left between them. The CDR3: CASSLEQGQTYEQYF. The CDR3 DNA sequence: TGTGCCAGCAGCTTAGAGCAAGGACAGACCTACGAGCAGTACTTC.

J is TRBJ1-1 and V is TRBV27; possible D gene TRBD1, 5 bases. Germline V gene data show CDR1 as MNHEY and CDR2 as SMNVEV (reference sequence). Trimming pared 3 bases from V and 1 base from J, leaving 18 bases between. This CDR3 contains 17 residues. CDR3 amino acids: CASSFGRATSRNTEAFF. The CDR3 DNA is TGTGCCAGCAGTTTTGGCAGGGCCACTTCCCGGAACACTGAAGCTTTCTTT.

J is TRBJ2-1 and V is TRBV9, with 11 bases matching TRBD2. CDR1 is SGDLS and CDR2 is YYNGEE in the germline V gene. This CDR3 contains 16 residues. With V trimmed by 4 bases and J by 8 bases, 11 bases remained unmatched. The CDR3 region is CASSTDGTSGYYEQFF. The CDR3 DNA reads as TGTGCCAGCAGCACAGATGGGACTAGCGGTTACTATGAGCAGTTCTTC.

The chain recombines TRBV7-9 with TRBJ2-7; a weak D match, TRBD1 (5 bases). CDR1 is SEHNR, CDR2 FQNEAQ, per germline (reference sequence). This CDR3 contains 14 residues. Trimming stripped 8 bases from V and 7 bases from J, with 21 bases between. CDR3 region: CASQLMGPQEEQYF. DNA for the CDR3: TGTGCCAGCCAGCTTATGGGGCCGCAGGAGGAGCAGTACTTC.

V usage is TRBV2 and J usage is TRBJ2-7; D remains unclear. The germline V and J ends were trimmed by 7 bases and 1 base, with 8 bases remaining between them. The V gene's germline CDR1 is SNHLY and CDR2 FYNNEI. The CDR3 length is 12 residues. The CDR3 region is CASKARSYEQYF. The CDR3 DNA reads as TGTGCCAGCAAGGCCAGGTCCTACGAGCAGTACTTC.

The rearrangement uses TRBV28 and TRBJ2-5, with D tentatively TRBD2 (5 bases). The V end was cut by 6 bases, the J end by 5 bases, with 25 bases between. In germline, CDR1 is MDHEN, CDR2 SYDVKM. The CDR3 contains 17 residues. CDR3 sequence reads: CASRPSLRARAEETQYF. DNA for the CDR3: TGTGCCAGCAGACCCAGTTTGAGAGCCCGAGCGGAGGAGACCCAGTACTTC.

The rearrangement links TRBV5-8 to TRBJ1-2; the D is unclear. The CDR3 contains 13 residues. CDR1 is SGHTS and CDR2 is YDEGEE in the germline V gene. The germline V and J ends were trimmed by 3 bases and 1 base, with 7 bases remaining between them. The CDR3 DNA follows: TGTGCCAGCAGCTATTCAGATAACTATGGCTACACCTTC. This codes for CASSYSDNYGYTF.

This rearrangement joins TRBV29-1 to TRBJ2-1, with 7 positions matching TRBD2. Germline CDR1 is SQVTM and CDR2 is ANQGSEA. Trimming removed 2 bases from V and 8 bases from J; junction bases left unmatched: 12. The CDR3 covers 15 residues. CDR3 protein: CSVETSSGGVHEQFF. The CDR3 DNA follows: TGCAGCGTTGAAACGTCTAGCGGAGGGGTCCATGAGCAGTTCTTC.

This sequence joins TRBV18 and TRBJ1-2; TRBD1 matches at 7 bases. Losses at the gene ends were 3 bases for V and 5 bases for J; bases not matched to a gene: 6. The CDR3 is made up of 14 amino acids. Germline lookup yields CDR1 KGHSH and CDR2 LQKENI. CDR3 sequence: CASSPIGTEYGYTF. The CDR3 region has the DNA TGTGCCAGCTCACCGATCGGGACAGAGTATGGCTACACCTTC.

The chain combines TRBV6-6 with TRBJ2-7; 9 nucleotides line up with TRBD2. The CDR3 is 15 amino acids. Unmatched junction bases numbered 7, after V lost 2 bases and J lost 5 bases. CDR1 and CDR2 (germline): MNHNY, SVGAGI (reference sequence). Written as DNA, the CDR3 is TGTGCCAGCAGTTACAGGGCTAGCGGGATTAACGAGCAGTACTTC. The encoded protein is CASSYRASGINEQYF.

The chain uses TRBV7-9 and TRBJ2-2; no firm D call. V shed 5 bases and J shed 4 bases, with 11 bases lying between them. Germline V gene lookup returns CDR1 SEHNR and CDR2 FQNEAQ (reference sequence). The length of the CDR3 is 14 residues. CDR3 loop: CASSPRRITGELFF. The CDR3 nucleotides read TGTGCCAGCAGCCCACGACGGATCACCGGGGAGCTGTTTTTT.

The chain is built from TRBV7-2 and TRBJ2-5, with D possibly being TRBD2 (6 bases). The CDR3 consists of 17 residues. V was pared by 3 bases and J by 5 bases, with 22 bases between. Germline values: CDR1 SGHTA, CDR2 FQGNSA. CDR3 sequence (DNA): TGTGCCAGCAGCTTTCCTCCGGTCGGGGGTACCGGGGAGACCCAGTACTTC. Translating it yields CASSFPPVGGTGETQYF. The entire variable domain, with the rest obtained from reference TRBV7-2 and TRBJ2-5, is as follows: GAGVSQSPSNKVTEKGKDVELRCDPISGHTALYWYRQSLGQGLEFLIYFQGNSAPDKSGLPSDRFSAERTGGSVSTLTIQRTQQEDSAVYLCASSFPPVGGTGETQYFGPGTRLLVL.